What follows describes a single T cell receptor (beta chain). J was trimmed by 5 bases and V by 4 bases; bases with no gene match: 2. Germline V lookup: CDR1 MNHEY, CDR2 SVGAGI. The CDR3 runs to 13 residues. The source of the sample is a study of blood T cell repertoires in COVID-19. Study overall: COVID-19 samples collected from the United States, Italy and Spain covered acute and convalescent phases.

Method: immunoSEQ multiplex PCR; TCRdb's copy keeps in-frame clones and lacks some. This sample has 200,000 to 300,000 clones, with about 88% found just once. The receptor was derived from a young man with active or convalescent COVID-19. The specimen sequenced was peripheral blood. This chain joins TRBV6-5 and TRBJ2-5, with TRBD1 matching over 9 bases. CDR3 DNA: TGTGCCAGCAGTTCCGACAGGGGGGAGACCCAGTACTTC. Translation: CASSSDRGETQYF.